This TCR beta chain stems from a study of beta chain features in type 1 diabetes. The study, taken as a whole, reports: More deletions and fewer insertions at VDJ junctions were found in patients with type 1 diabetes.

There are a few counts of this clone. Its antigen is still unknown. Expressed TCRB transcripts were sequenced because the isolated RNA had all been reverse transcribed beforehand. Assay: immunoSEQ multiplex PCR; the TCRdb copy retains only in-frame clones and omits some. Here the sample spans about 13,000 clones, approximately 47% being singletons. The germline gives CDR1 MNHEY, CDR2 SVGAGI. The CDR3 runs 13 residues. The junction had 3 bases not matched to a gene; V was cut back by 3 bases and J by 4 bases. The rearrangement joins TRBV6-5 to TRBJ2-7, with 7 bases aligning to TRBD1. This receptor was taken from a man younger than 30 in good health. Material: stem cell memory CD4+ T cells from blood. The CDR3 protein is CASSYNRGYEQYF. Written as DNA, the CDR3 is TGTGCCAGCAGTTATAACAGGGGTTACGAGCAGTACTTC.